The T cell receptor (beta chain) described here comes from a study of blood T cell repertoires in COVID-19. Study details: Researchers got acute and convalescent COVID-19 samples from the United States, Italy and Spain.

In the original workflow: Reference gene primer amplification gave estimated nucleated cell counts. Assay used: immunoSEQ multiplex PCR; TCRdb lists only in-frame clones, some missing. V and J calls and clone size are those listed in that table; D and trimming were worked out from the DNA. The sample contains 400,000 or so clones, more than 80% of which appear only once. The CDR3 length is 17 residues. The germline gives CDR1 LNHDA, CDR2 SQIVND (reference sequence). The V gene end was trimmed by 0 bases and the J gene end by 7 bases; junction bases not matched to a gene: 9. V usage is TRBV19 and J usage is TRBJ2-1, with 10 positions matching TRBD2. The sequenced sample was PBMCs or T cells enriched from blood (not recorded which). The sequence was obtained from a man younger than 40 who had recovered from COVID-19. CDR3 in DNA: TGTGCCAGTAGTATAGAAACGGGACTAGCGAATGCAAATGAGCAGTTCTTC. Protein sequence: CASSIETGLANANEQFF.